One and the same sample provided the 5 T cell receptor beta chains below, sequenced in a study of T cells in Graves' hyperthyroidism and ophthalmopathy. RNA transcripts were the template for amplifying TCR beta CDR3 regions. TCR CDR3 underwent first-round RT-PCR with the HTBI primer set. TCRdb reprocessed the multiplex PCR reads with MiXCR, giving one entry per CDR3 protein. The repertoire consists of about 600,000 distinct CDR3 sequences, with more than 13% occurring once and the leading ten covering roughly 7%. Specimen: blood. Source of these receptors: a woman in her late teens or twenties with Graves' ophthalmopathy.

The rearrangement links TRBV7-9 to TRBJ1-5; TRBD1 matches at 12 bases. Germline loops: CDR1 SEHNR, CDR2 FQNEAQ (reference sequence). This CDR3 comprises 16 residues. V lost 4 bases to trimming and J lost 5 bases; unmatched junction nucleotides: 6. CDR3 region: CASSSRDRGLHQPQHF. CDR3 DNA: TGTGCCAGCAGCTCCCGGGACAGGGGGCTCCATCAGCCCCAGCATTTT.

With respect to this clonotype: A much larger clone differs by one base, so this may be a read error. The V call is TRBV6-1, the J call TRBJ2-5; tentative D call: TRBD2 (7 bases). The CDR3 is 16 amino acids. Per germline, CDR1 MNHNS and CDR2 SASEGT. Trimming cost V 6 bases and J 1 base, with 18 bases left between them. In DNA, the CDR3 is TGTGCCAGCAGACACGTTAGGGGGGGCCTCCAAGAGACCCAGTACTTC. It codes for CASRHVRGGLQETQYF.

Ten or more counts support this clonotype. The chain joins TRBV5-1 to TRBJ2-1; D call uncertain. Per germline, CDR1 SGHRS and CDR2 YFSETQ. Between the trimmed V and J ends, which lost 0 bases and 10 bases, there was a span of 8 bases. The CDR3 has 12 residues. CDR3 amino acids: CASSLAEGEQFF. The CDR3 DNA sequence: TGCGCCAGCAGCTTGGCGGAAGGAGAGCAGTTCTTC.

This clonotype was counted ten times or more. The CDR3 bases are TGTGCCAGCAGTTTAGAAAGGCGGGGACAGGGTGTATCACCCCTCCACTTT. Protein product: CASSLERRGQGVSPLHF. The J gene is TRBJ1-6, the V gene TRBV28; 9 bases are a match to TRBD1. V gave up 2 bases and J gave up 10 bases; unmatched junction bases: 12. The length of the CDR3 is 17 residues. CDR1 and CDR2 (germline): MDHEN, SYDVKM.

At least ten counts were recorded for this clonotype. The chain carries TRBV9 and TRBJ2-7; D may be TRBD2 (6 bases). The V end lost 0 bases, the J end lost 5 bases, and 15 bases lay between the germline ends. The V gene's germline CDR1 is SGDLS and CDR2 YYNGEE. The CDR3 sequence is 15 residues long. The CDR3 protein is CASSVEGGGIHEQYF. In nucleotides, the CDR3 is TGTGCCAGCAGCGTAGAAGGCGGCGGGATCCACGAGCAGTACTTC.